The rows below give T cell receptor beta chains drawn from one sample of a study of regulatory T cells in long-lasting Graves disease. TCRdb processed the multiplex PCR reads anew with MiXCR; each CDR3 protein has one entry. Among about 660,000 distinct CDR3 sequences listed, 30% were seen once. The sample here was peripheral blood mononuclear cells (PBMCs), taken when the disease was refractory, from a patient treated with antithyroid drugs. Source of these receptors: a female donor with Graves disease. The CDR3 runs from the conserved cysteine through the conserved F or W. D genes are given only for firm matches. The size entry is marked missing in some rows and otherwise reads once, few, many or a size class.

d_call: TRBD2
j_call: TRBJ2-5
v_call: TRBV6-1
clone_size: few
cdr3_nt: TGTGCCAGCAGTGCCCCAACCGGGACTAGCGGTGAGACCCAGTACTTC
cdr3_aa: CASSAPTGTSGETQYF

d_call: TRBD2
j_call: TRBJ2-7
v_call: TRBV12-3/TRBV12-4
clone_size: .
cdr3_nt: TGTGCCAGCAGTTTATCATTCGGGAGGGCCCACGAGCAGTACTTC
cdr3_aa: CASSLSFGRAHEQYF

d_call: .
j_call: TRBJ2-7
v_call: TRBV5-1
clone_size: .
cdr3_nt: TGCGCCAGCAGCTTGGCCAAGGGTGCCCCCTACGAGCAGTACTTC
cdr3_aa: CASSLAKGAPYEQYF

d_call: .
j_call: TRBJ1-2
v_call: TRBV11-2
clone_size: many
cdr3_nt: TGTGCCAGCAGCTTCCGACAGGATGGCTACACCTTC
cdr3_aa: CASSFRQDGYTF

d_call: .
j_call: TRBJ2-4
v_call: TRBV6-1
clone_size: few
cdr3_nt: TGTGCCAGCAGTGCCACAGCGAACATTCAGTACTTC
cdr3_aa: CASSATANIQYF

d_call: TRBD1
j_call: TRBJ1-4
v_call: TRBV2
clone_size: many
cdr3_nt: TGTGCCAGCAGTCGGGACAGGGTTAATGAAAAACTGTTTTTT
cdr3_aa: CASSRDRVNEKLFF

d_call: TRBD2
j_call: TRBJ2-4
v_call: TRBV27
clone_size: few
cdr3_nt: TGTGCCAGCAGTTTATCGTCACAAATTCTAGCGGATATAGCCAAAAACATTCAGTACTTC
cdr3_aa: CASSLSSQILADIAKNIQYF

d_call: .
j_call: TRBJ1-5
v_call: TRBV6-1
clone_size: .
cdr3_nt: TGTGCCAGCAGCCCGGGAGCAAAGGAGCCCCAGCATTTT
cdr3_aa: CASSPGAKEPQHF

d_call: .
j_call: TRBJ1-4
v_call: TRBV11-2
clone_size: .
cdr3_nt: TGTGCCAGCAGCGAAACAGGGCTGGGGAAAAAACTGTTTTTT
cdr3_aa: CASSETGLGKKLFF

d_call: .
j_call: TRBJ1-1
v_call: TRBV6-1
clone_size: few
cdr3_nt: TGTGCCAGCAGCAACGCCGGGACAACTGAAGCTTTCTTT
cdr3_aa: CASSNAGTTEAFF

d_call: .
j_call: TRBJ1-1
v_call: TRBV12-5
clone_size: .
cdr3_nt: TGTGCTAGTGGCCCCACCCAGGTCATGAACACTGAAGCTTTCTTT
cdr3_aa: CASGPTQVMNTEAFF

d_call: .
j_call: TRBJ1-6
v_call: TRBV2
clone_size: many
cdr3_nt: TGTGCCAGCAGTGGAGGGAGCTCCTATAATTCACCCCTCCACTTT
cdr3_aa: CASSGGSSYNSPLHF

d_call: .
j_call: TRBJ1-2
v_call: TRBV7-9
clone_size: few
cdr3_nt: TGTGCCAGCAGCCGGGAACCCCCGTACACTAACTATGGCTACACCTTC
cdr3_aa: CASSREPPYTNYGYTF

d_call: .
j_call: TRBJ1-2
v_call: TRBV18
clone_size: few
cdr3_nt: TGTGCCAGCTCACCGAGGAGCACCCCTAACTATGGCTACACCTTC
cdr3_aa: CASSPRSTPNYGYTF